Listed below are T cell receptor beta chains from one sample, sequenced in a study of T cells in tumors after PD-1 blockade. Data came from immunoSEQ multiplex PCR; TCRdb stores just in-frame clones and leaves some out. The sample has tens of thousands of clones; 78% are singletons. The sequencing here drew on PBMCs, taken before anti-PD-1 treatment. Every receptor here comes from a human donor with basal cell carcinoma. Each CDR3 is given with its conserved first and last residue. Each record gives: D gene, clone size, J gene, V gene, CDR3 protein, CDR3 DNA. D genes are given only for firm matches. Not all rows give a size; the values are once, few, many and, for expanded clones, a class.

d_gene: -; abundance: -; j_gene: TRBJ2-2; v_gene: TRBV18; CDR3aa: CASSPQGVGTGELFF; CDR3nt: TGTGCCAGCTCACCACAGGGTGTGGGCACCGGGGAGCTGTTTTTT
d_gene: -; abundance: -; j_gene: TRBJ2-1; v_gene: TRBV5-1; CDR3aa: CASSLGGIYNEQFF; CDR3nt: TGCGCCAGCAGCTTGGGCGGGATTTACAATGAGCAGTTCTTC
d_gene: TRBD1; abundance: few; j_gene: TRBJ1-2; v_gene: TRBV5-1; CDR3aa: CASSLGTGGVIDGYTF; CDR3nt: TGCGCCAGCAGCCTTGGGACAGGGGGCGTTATTGATGGCTACACCTTC
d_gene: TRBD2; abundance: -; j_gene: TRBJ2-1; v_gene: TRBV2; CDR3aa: CPSCHGGAGEGSSYNEQFF; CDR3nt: TGTCCCAGCTGTCACGGGGGGGCGGGGGAGGGGAGCTCCTACAATGAGCAGTTCTTC
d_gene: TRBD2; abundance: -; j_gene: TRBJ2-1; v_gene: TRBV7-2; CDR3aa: CASSLTGLAAPNEQFF; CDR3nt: TGTGCCAGCAGCCTCACGGGACTAGCGGCACCCAATGAGCAGTTCTTC
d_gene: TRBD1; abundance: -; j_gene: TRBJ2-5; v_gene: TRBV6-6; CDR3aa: CASSYGRQGEETQYF; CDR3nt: TGTGCCAGCAGTTACGGGCGACAGGGAGAAGAGACCCAGTACTTC
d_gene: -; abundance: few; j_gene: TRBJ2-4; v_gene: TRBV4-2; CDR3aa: CASSQEGRHPGYF; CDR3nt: TGTGCCAGCAGCCAAGAGGGAAGGCACCCCGGGTACTTC
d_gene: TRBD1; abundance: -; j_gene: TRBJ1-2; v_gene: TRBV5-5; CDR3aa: CASSTRQGSGYTF; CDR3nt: TGTGCCAGCAGCACCCGACAGGGATCAGGCTACACCTTC
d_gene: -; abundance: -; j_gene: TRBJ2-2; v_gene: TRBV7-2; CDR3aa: CASSFDRPIVDEGELFF; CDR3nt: TGTGCCAGCAGCTTCGACAGGCCAATCGTTGATGAAGGGGAGCTGTTTTTT
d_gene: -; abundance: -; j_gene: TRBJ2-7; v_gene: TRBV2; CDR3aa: CASMEDLAPRAEQYF; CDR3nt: TGTGCCAGCATGGAGGATCTAGCCCCGCGTGCCGAGCAGTACTTC
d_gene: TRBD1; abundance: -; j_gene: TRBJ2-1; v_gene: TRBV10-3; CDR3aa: CAIKEGQGALKSYNEQFF; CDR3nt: TGTGCCATCAAGGAGGGACAGGGGGCCCTAAAATCCTACAATGAGCAGTTCTTC
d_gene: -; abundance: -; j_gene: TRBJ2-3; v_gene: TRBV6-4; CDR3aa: CASSDRRGTTDTQYF; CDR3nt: TGTGCCAGCAGTGATCGCAGGGGCACCACAGATACGCAGTATTTT
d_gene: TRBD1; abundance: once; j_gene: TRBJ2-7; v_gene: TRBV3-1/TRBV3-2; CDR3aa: CASSQGTGGYEQYF; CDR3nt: TGTGCCAGCAGCCAAGGAACAGGGGGCTACGAGCAGTACTTC
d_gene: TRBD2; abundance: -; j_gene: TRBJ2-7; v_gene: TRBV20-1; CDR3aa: CSASGGLGVSYEQYF; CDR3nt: TGCAGTGCTAGTGGGGGACTAGGTGTCTCCTACGAGCAGTACTTC
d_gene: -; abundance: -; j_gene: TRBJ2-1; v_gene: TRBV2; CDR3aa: CPRCEGGARVGSSYNEQFF; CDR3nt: TGTCCCCGCTGTGAAGGGGGGGCGCGGGTGGGGAGCTCCTACAATGAGCAGTTCTTC
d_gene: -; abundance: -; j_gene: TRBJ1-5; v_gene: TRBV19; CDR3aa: CASNEQLLGNQPQHF; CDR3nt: TGTGCCAGTAATGAACAGCTATTAGGCAATCAGCCCCAGCATTTT
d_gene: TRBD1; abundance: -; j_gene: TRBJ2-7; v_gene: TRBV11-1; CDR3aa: CASSPITGQGRQYF; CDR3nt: TGTGCCAGCAGCCCGATAACTGGACAGGGGAGGCAGTACTTC
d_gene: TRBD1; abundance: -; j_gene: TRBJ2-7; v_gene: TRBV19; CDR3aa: CASSLRDSSYEQYF; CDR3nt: TGTGCCAGTAGCCTCCGGGACAGCTCCTACGAGCAGTACTTC
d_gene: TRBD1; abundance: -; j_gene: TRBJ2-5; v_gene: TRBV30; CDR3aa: CAWSVGGTGVQETQYF; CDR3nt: TGTGCCTGGAGTGTAGGTGGGACAGGGGTTCAGGAGACCCAGTACTTC
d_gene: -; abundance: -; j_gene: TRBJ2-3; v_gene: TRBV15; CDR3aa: CATRDRLSTDTQYF; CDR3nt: TGTGCCACCAGGGACAGACTATCCACAGATACGCAGTATTTT
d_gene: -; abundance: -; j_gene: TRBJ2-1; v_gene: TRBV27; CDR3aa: CASSLQGQGYNEQFF; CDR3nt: TGTGCCAGCAGTTTACAAGGGCAGGGGTACAATGAGCAGTTCTTC
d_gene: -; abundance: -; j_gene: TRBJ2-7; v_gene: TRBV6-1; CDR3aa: CASSERGLGSYEQYF; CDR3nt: TGTGCCAGCAGTGAACGGGGACTTGGCTCCTACGAGCAGTACTTC
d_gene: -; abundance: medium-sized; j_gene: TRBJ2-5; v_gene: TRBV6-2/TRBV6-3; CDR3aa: CASSYGQFQETQYF; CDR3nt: TGTGCCAGCAGTTACGGACAGTTCCAAGAGACCCAGTACTTC
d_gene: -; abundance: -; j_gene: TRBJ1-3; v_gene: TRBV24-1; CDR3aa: CATSDLRNTIYF; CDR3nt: TGTGCCACCAGTGATTTGCGGAACACCATATATTTT
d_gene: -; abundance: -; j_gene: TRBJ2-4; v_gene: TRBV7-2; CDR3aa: CASSLVLGDTGIQYF; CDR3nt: TGTGCCAGCAGCTTAGTCCTAGGGGACACGGGCATTCAGTACTTC
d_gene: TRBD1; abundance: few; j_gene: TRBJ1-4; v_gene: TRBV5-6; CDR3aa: CASSLLYSGTGNEKLFF; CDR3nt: TGTGCCAGCAGCTTGTTGTATTCCGGGACAGGGAATGAAAAACTGTTTTTT
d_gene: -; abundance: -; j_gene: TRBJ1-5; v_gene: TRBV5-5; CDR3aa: CASSLVPDRGPQHF; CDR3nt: TGTGCCAGCAGCTTGGTCCCGGACCGGGGGCCCCAGCATTTT
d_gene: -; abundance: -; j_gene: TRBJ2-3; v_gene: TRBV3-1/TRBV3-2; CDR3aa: CASSQAGDSTDTQYF; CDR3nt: TGTGCCAGCAGCCAAGCAGGGGATAGCACAGATACGCAGTATTTT
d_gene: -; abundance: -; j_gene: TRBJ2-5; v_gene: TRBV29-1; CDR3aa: CSVRGFRQETQYF; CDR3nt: TGCAGCGTTCGCGGGTTTAGACAAGAGACCCAGTACTTC
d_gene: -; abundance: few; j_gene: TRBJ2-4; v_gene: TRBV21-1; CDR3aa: CASSKGGPPQGPKNIQYF; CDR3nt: TGTGCCAGCAGCAAAGGAGGGCCCCCGCAGGGACCCAAAAACATTCAGTACTTC
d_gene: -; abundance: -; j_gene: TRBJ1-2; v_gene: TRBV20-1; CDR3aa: CSAAGNYGYTF; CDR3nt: TGCAGTGCTGCCGGGAACTATGGCTACACCTTC
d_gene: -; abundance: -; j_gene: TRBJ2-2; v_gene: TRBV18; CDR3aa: CASSQRDSGELFF; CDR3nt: TGTGCCAGCTCACAACGAGACAGCGGGGAGCTGTTTTTT
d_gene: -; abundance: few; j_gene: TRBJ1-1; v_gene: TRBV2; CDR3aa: CASSMNTEAFF; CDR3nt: TGTGCCAGCAGTATGAACACTGAAGCTTTCTTT
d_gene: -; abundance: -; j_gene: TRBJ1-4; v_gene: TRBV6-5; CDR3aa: CASSTTGGRTEKLFF; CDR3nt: TGTGCCAGCAGTACAACAGGAGGGCGCACTGAAAAACTGTTTTTT
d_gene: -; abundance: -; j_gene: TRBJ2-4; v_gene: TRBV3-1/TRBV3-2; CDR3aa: CASSQGSARGNIQYF; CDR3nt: TGTGCCAGCAGCCAAGGATCAGCCAGGGGAAACATTCAGTACTTC
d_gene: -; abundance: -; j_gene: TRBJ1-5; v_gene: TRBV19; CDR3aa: CASSPLRTENQPQHF; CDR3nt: TGTGCCAGTAGTCCGCTTAGGACGGAAAATCAGCCCCAGCATTTT
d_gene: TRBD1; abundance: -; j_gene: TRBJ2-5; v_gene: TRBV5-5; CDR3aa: CASSWGQGPETQYF; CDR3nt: TGTGCCAGCAGCTGGGGACAGGGGCCGGAGACCCAGTACTTC
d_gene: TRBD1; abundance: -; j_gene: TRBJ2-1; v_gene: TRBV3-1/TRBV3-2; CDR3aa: CASSQGDRKEQFF; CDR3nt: TGTGCCAGCAGCCAGGGGGACAGGAAAGAGCAGTTCTTC
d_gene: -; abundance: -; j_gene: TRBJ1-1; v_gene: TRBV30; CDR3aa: CAWSKRRGENTEAFF; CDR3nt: TGTGCCTGGAGTAAAAGGCGGGGAGAGAACACTGAAGCTTTCTTT
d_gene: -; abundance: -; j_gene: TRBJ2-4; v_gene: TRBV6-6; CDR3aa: CASRRVAKNIQYF; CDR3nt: TGTGCCAGCCGCAGGGTGGCCAAAAACATTCAGTACTTC
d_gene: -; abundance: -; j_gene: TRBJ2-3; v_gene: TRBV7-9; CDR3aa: CASSLSGGTDTQYF; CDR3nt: TGTGCCAGCAGCTTATCAGGGGGCACAGATACGCAGTATTTT
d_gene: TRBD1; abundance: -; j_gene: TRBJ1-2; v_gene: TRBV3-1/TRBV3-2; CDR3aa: CASSHRLILQRDRDSNYGYTF; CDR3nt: TGTGCCAGCAGCCACCGCCTCATCTTACAACGGGACAGGGATTCCAACTATGGCTACACCTTC
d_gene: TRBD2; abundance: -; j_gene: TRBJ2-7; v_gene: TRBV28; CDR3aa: CASSSRDGREMSEQYF; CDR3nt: TGTGCCAGCAGCTCACGTGATGGGCGGGAGATGAGCGAGCAGTACTTC
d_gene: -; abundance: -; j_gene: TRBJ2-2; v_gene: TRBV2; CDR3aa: CASTSLSGRHTGELFF; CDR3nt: TGTGCCAGCACCTCATTGTCTGGGAGGCACACCGGGGAGCTGTTTTTT
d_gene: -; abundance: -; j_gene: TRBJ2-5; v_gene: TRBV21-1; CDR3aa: CASSVNEHRKGETQYF; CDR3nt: TGTGCCAGCAGCGTAAATGAGCACAGGAAAGGGGAGACCCAGTACTTC
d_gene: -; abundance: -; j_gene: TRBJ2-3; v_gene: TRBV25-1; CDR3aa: CASSSSRGTDTQYF; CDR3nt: TGTGCCAGCAGTTCGAGTAGGGGGACAGATACGCAGTATTTT
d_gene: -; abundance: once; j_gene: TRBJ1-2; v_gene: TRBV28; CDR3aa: CASSSTSGRYYGYTF; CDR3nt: TGTGCCAGCAGTTCCACGAGCGGACGGTACTATGGCTACACCTTC
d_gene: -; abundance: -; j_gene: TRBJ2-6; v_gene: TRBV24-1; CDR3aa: CATRGLLSGANVLTF; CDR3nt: TGTGCCACCAGAGGACTCCTCTCTGGGGCCAACGTCCTGACTTTC